The 17 T cell receptor beta chains below all came from one sample that was sequenced in a study of cytomegalovirus exposure and HLA in healthy donors. The PCR made use of 60 Vbeta and 13 Jbeta primers. Libraries were prepared by immunoSEQ multiplex PCR; TCRdb keeps only in-frame clonotypes and omits some of them. The profile shows 150,000 to 200,000 clones, approximately 85% of them singletons. The sample comprised PBMCs. The receptors here all came from a man in his late teens or twenties in good health and CMV-seropositive.

V is TRBV5-1 and J is TRBJ2-5; 9 bases match TRBD2. Near its end, the DNA agrees better with TRBJ2-7, so the J call may be wrong. Germline V gene lookup returns CDR1 SGHRS and CDR2 YFSETQ. The CDR3 contains 17 residues. The CDR3 protein is CASSLGWGGGAFYEQYF. For the CDR3, the DNA is TGCGCCAGCAGCTTGGGATGGGGCGGGGGGGCTTTCTACGAGCAGTACTTC.

The table lists this clone with many counts. The CDR3 DNA is TGTGCCAGCAGGAAATTGACACACTCCTACGAGCAGTACTTC. Its protein product is CASRKLTHSYEQYF. This sequence joins TRBV6-4 and TRBJ2-7; D unresolved. The germline gives CDR1 MRHNA, CDR2 SNTAGT. V was cut by 6 bases and J by 0 bases, with 12 bases left in between. The CDR3 loop spans 14 amino acids.

This clone was seen a handful of times. The chain combines TRBV23-1 with TRBJ1-1; D not resolved. TRBV23-1 is an ORF for which the function is uncertain. The CDR3 is 14 residues long. Trimming left V 1 base short and J 3 bases short, with 9 bases between. CDR3 bases: TGCGCCAGCAGTCAATTTCGGGGAGACACTGAAGCTTTCTTT. Amino acid sequence: CASSQFRGDTEAFF.

The J gene is TRBJ1-2, the V gene TRBV19, with TRBD1 identical over 7 bases. This CDR3 comprises 15 residues. Germline V gene sequence: CDR1 LNHDA, CDR2 SQIVND (reference sequence). J was trimmed by 2 bases and V by 6 bases; bases with no gene match: 9. CDR3 sequence (DNA): TGTGCCAGTAGAGGGACAGCAGGAACCAACTATGGCTACACCTTC. This gives the protein CASRGTAGTNYGYTF.

The rearrangement uses TRBV2 and TRBJ1-2; D is uncertain. Looked up from germline, CDR1 is SNHLY and CDR2 is FYNNEI. This CDR3 has 14 amino acids. V was trimmed by 7 bases and J by 5 bases, leaving 17 bases between them. The CDR3 nucleotides read TGTGCCAGCAATACCAGGCGAGTAAGTTATGGCTACACCTTC. Encoded protein: CASNTRRVSYGYTF.

The rearrangement links TRBV7-9 to TRBJ1-1; D gene uncertain. The CDR3 length is 14 residues. Trimming stripped 3 bases from V and 0 bases from J, with 8 bases between. Germline lookup yields CDR1 SEHNR and CDR2 FQNEAQ (reference sequence). The CDR3 DNA sequence: TGTGCCAGCAGCTTCTCCACGGTGAACACTGAAGCTTTCTTT. Its protein is CASSFSTVNTEAFF.

The chain recombines TRBV18 with TRBJ1-2; TRBD1 might be the D (6 bases). V lost 3 bases to trimming and J lost 1 base, with 18 bases between them. This CDR3 is 17 amino acids long. Looked up from germline, CDR1 is KGHSH and CDR2 is LQKENI. CDR3 DNA sequence: TGTGCCAGCTCACCGACTATATCAGGGGTGGGTAACTATGGCTACACCTTC. Translating gives CASSPTISGVGNYGYTF.

The CDR3 loop is CASSSETGTSGGEETQYF. The CDR3 DNA follows: TGTGCCAGCAGCTCCGAAACCGGGACTAGCGGGGGGGAAGAGACCCAGTACTTC. The chain recombines TRBV11-3 with TRBJ2-5, with TRBD2 matching 16 bases. The J segment lost 3 bases and the V segment lost 4 bases, leaving 8 bases of the junction unmatched. There are 18 residues in the CDR3. Germline loops: CDR1 SGHNT, CDR2 YENEEA. The variable domain in full, with the rest retrieved from reference TRBV11-3 and TRBJ2-5, is EAGVVQSPRYKIIEKKQPVAFWCNPISGHNTLYWYLQNLGQGPELLIRYENEEAVDDSQLPKDRFSAERLKGVDSTLKIQPAELGDSAVYLCASSSETGTSGGEETQYFGPGTRLLVL.

A single count supports this clone. J is TRBJ2-3 and V is TRBV9; TRBD2 aligns across 8 bases. The CDR3 runs 17 residues. Germline values: CDR1 SGDLS, CDR2 YYNGEE. With 0 bases clipped from V and 3 bases from J, the junction kept 9 bases outside the gene matches. The CDR3 protein is CASSVEVRGGSTDTQYF. The DNA of the CDR3 is TGTGCCAGCAGCGTAGAGGTTCGCGGGGGGTCAACAGATACGCAGTATTTT.

This chain connects TRBV11-2 to TRBJ1-1; perhaps TRBD1 as D (5 bases). Per the germline V gene, CDR1 is SGHAT and CDR2 is FQNNGV. This CDR3 has 14 amino acids. Deletions cut 3 bases from V and 4 bases from J, with 12 bases between. CDR3 nucleotide sequence: TGTGCCAGCAGCTTTTATGACAGCTCCACTGAAGCTTTCTTT. It codes for CASSFYDSSTEAFF. The variable domain in full, completed from reference TRBV11-2 and TRBJ1-1, reads EAGVAQSPRYKIIEKRQSVAFWCNPISGHATLYWYQQILGQGPKLLIQFQNNGVVDDSQLPKDRFSAERLKGVDSTLKIQPAKLEDSAVYLCASSFYDSSTEAFFGQGTRLTVV.

This clone was detected once. V usage is TRBV6-5 and J usage is TRBJ2-5; no clear D. The CDR3 loop spans 15 amino acids. With 5 bases removed from V and 2 bases from J, the gap between germline ends came to 15 bases. CDR1 MNHEY and CDR2 SVGAGI come from the germline V gene. CDR3 region: CASSPGEPRQETQYF. The CDR3 DNA reads TGTGCCAGCAGTCCCGGTGAACCCCGTCAAGAGACCCAGTACTTC.

V is TRBV12-2 and J is TRBJ1-2; TRBD1 is taken as the D call from the table, unchecked against the DNA. TRBV12-2 is a listed pseudogene. CDR3 size: 21 residues. CDR3 residues: CASRLPKAVGTGGAKAYGYTF. CDR3 in DNA: TGTGCAAGTCGCTTACCCAAGGCCGTCGGGACAGGGGGCGCCAAGGCCTATGGCTACACCTTC.

This rearrangement joins TRBV19 to TRBJ1-5; tentatively, D is TRBD1 (5 bases). CDR3 length: 13 residues. V was cut by 4 bases and J by 6 bases, with 10 bases left in between. Germline values: CDR1 LNHDA, CDR2 SQIVND (reference sequence). In nucleotides, the CDR3 is TGTGCCAGTAGTACAAAACAGGCTCAGCCCCAGCATTTT. Translating it yields CASSTKQAQPQHF.

The rearrangement uses TRBV15 and TRBJ2-5; D is unclear. The CDR3 runs to 18 residues. Germline V lookup: CDR1 LNHNV, CDR2 YYDKDF (reference sequence). The germline V and J ends were trimmed by 0 bases and 5 bases, with 22 bases remaining between them. CDR3 protein: CATSRDLTLTYLEETQYF. DNA for the CDR3: TGTGCCACCAGCAGAGATCTCACTCTTACATATCTGGAGGAGACCCAGTACTTC.

The chain uses TRBV20-1 and TRBJ1-2, with D possibly being TRBD1 (5 bases). V was clipped by 3 bases and J by 8 bases, with 10 bases between them. Looked up from germline, CDR1 is DFQATT and CDR2 is SNEGSKA (reference sequence). The CDR3 runs to 11 residues. The CDR3 sequence: CSASQRTGYTF. The DNA for the CDR3 is TGCAGTGCTAGCCAAAGGACAGGCTACACCTTC.

The rearrangement uses TRBV5-6 and TRBJ2-5, with D uncertain. The V end was cut by 2 bases, the J end by 9 bases, with 14 bases between. CDR3 length: 13 amino acids. Germline-derived CDR1 and CDR2 are SGHDT and YYEEEE. Written as DNA, the CDR3 is TGTGCCAGCAGCTTTGTTAGCCGTGAGGCCCAGTACTTC. It yields the protein CASSFVSREAQYF.

CDR3 region: CASSVGGREAFF. CDR3 DNA: TGTGCCAGCAGCGTAGGCGGGCGGGAAGCTTTCTTT. This chain uses TRBV9 with TRBJ1-1; no reliable D call. V was clipped by 0 bases and J by 8 bases, with 8 bases between them. The germline V gene has CDR1 SGDLS and CDR2 YYNGEE. The CDR3 runs to 12 residues.